This TCR beta chain was found in a study of T-cell reconstitution after alpha-beta-depleted transplantation in children. Study conclusions and caveats: The authors attributed T-cell counts and diversity one year after transplant mostly to newly produced T cells. Where alpha-beta T cells came from about two months after transplant was reportedly several hundred expanded graft clones. Certain patients had high TCRbeta diversity at day 60, and it came from recipient T cells and thymic progenitors that survived.

The CDR3 region is 13 residues in length, termini included. CDR1 is SQVTM, CDR2 ANQGSEA, per germline. Unique molecular identifiers were incorporated during preparation of the TCRbeta library. In TCRdb, the PCR reads were re-called with MiXCR into one record per CDR3 protein. The repertoire holds more than 200,000 distinct CDR3 sequences, with about a quarter as singletons. This clonotype turned up a few times. Its specificity is not known. The DNA is left out, because the CDR3 cannot be placed on it with certainty; the CDR3 is given as TCRdb lists it. The sequences come from PBMCs, collected before TCRalphabeta/CD19-depleted stem cell transplant. The V gene is TRBV29-1, the J gene TRBJ2-7; TRBD1, the table's D call, lacks a check against the DNA. This sequence originates from a girl between 2 and 10 years old with Fanconi anemia, due to receive a stem cell transplant. The CDR3 loop is CSVGPGAIYEQYF.